This T cell receptor beta chain was identified during a study of blood T cell repertoires in COVID-19. Sequencing used immunoSEQ multiplex PCR; TCRdb keeps in-frame clones, though not all of them. The data hold about 46,000 clones, with around 83% observed a single time. All enrollees were roughly 18 to 89 years old and from about 24 US areas. CDR3 length: 15 amino acids. V lost 2 bases and J lost 8, with 15 bases in between. The germline CDR1 and CDR2 sequences are MNHEY and SVGEGT. This clone was seen just once. Sequenced material: PBMCs or T cells enriched from blood (not recorded which). The V and J genes are TRBV6-2 or TRBV6-3 and TRBJ1-4; D might be TRBD1 (5 bases). This TCR was recovered from a woman aged 45-65 years who had recovered from COVID-19. CDR3 DNA: TGTGCCAGCAGTTACGGGAAGTGGGGCCAAGAAAAACTGTTTTTT. It encodes CASSYGKWGQEKLFF.